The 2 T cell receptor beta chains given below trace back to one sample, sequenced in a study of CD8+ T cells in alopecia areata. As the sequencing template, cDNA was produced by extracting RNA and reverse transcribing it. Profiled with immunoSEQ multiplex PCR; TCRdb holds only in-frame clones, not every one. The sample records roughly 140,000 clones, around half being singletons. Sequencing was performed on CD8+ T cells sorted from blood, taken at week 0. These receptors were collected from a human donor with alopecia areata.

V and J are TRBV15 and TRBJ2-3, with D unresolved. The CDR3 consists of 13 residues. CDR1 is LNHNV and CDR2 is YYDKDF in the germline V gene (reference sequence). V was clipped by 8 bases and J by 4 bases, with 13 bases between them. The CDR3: CATSSRRADTQYF. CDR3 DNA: TGTGCCACCTCAAGTCGTCGCGCAGATACGCAGTATTTT.

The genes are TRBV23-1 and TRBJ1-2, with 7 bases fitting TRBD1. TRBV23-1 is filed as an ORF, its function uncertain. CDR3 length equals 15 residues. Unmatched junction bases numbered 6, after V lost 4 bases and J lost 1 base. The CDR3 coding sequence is TGCGCCAGCAGTCTCCACGACAGGGATAACTATGGCTACACCTTC. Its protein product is CASSLHDRDNYGYTF.